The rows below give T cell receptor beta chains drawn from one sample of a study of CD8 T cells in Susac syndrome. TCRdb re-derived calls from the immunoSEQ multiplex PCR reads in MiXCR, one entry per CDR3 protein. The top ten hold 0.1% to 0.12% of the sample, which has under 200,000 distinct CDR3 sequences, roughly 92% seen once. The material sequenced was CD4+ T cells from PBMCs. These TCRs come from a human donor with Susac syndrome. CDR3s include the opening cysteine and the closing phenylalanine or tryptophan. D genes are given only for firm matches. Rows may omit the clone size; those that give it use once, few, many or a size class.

CDR3aa: CATDETAYSGNTIYF
CDR3nt: TGTGCCACCGACGAGACAGCTTACTCTGGAAACACCATATATTTT
j_gene: TRBJ1-3
abundance: NA
d_gene: NA
v_gene: TRBV24-1

CDR3aa: CASSHGSGETQYF
CDR3nt: TGTGCCAGCAGCCACGGGAGCGGGGAGACCCAGTACTTC
j_gene: TRBJ2-5
abundance: NA
d_gene: NA
v_gene: TRBV3-1

CDR3aa: CASGTGHEKLFF
CDR3nt: TGTGCCAGCGGGACGGGACATGAAAAACTGTTTTTT
j_gene: TRBJ1-4
abundance: NA
d_gene: NA
v_gene: TRBV7-2

CDR3aa: CASSQSTSGGSDTQYF
CDR3nt: TGTGCCAGCAGCCAATCGACTAGCGGGGGTTCAGATACGCAGTATTTT
j_gene: TRBJ2-3
abundance: NA
d_gene: TRBD2
v_gene: TRBV4-2

CDR3aa: CASSQTGTPVHEQYF
CDR3nt: TGTGCCAGCAGCCAGACCGGGACCCCCGTCCACGAGCAGTACTTC
j_gene: TRBJ2-7
abundance: NA
d_gene: NA
v_gene: TRBV14

CDR3aa: CASSRGGGRVQETQYF
CDR3nt: TGTGCCAGCAGCCGGGGCGGGGGGCGGGTCCAAGAGACCCAGTACTTC
j_gene: TRBJ2-5
abundance: NA
d_gene: TRBD2
v_gene: TRBV4-2

CDR3aa: CASSLEAGPSYEQYF
CDR3nt: TGCGCCAGCAGCTTGGAAGCAGGGCCATCCTACGAGCAGTACTTC
j_gene: TRBJ2-7
abundance: once
d_gene: NA
v_gene: TRBV5-1

CDR3aa: CASSRRGQGSSYEQYF
CDR3nt: TGTGCCAGCAGCAGAAGAGGACAAGGGAGTTCCTACGAGCAGTACTTC
j_gene: TRBJ2-7
abundance: NA
d_gene: NA
v_gene: TRBV21-1

CDR3aa: CSARQGSTEAFF
CDR3nt: TGCAGTGCTAGACAGGGGAGCACTGAAGCTTTCTTT
j_gene: TRBJ1-1
abundance: NA
d_gene: NA
v_gene: TRBV20-1

CDR3aa: CASSSRTGAYEQYF
CDR3nt: TGTGCCAGCAGTTCCCGGACAGGGGCCTACGAGCAGTACTTC
j_gene: TRBJ2-7
abundance: NA
d_gene: TRBD1
v_gene: TRBV27

CDR3aa: CASSQVPNEQFF
CDR3nt: TGCGCCAGCAGCCAAGTCCCCAATGAGCAGTTCTTC
j_gene: TRBJ2-1
abundance: NA
d_gene: NA
v_gene: TRBV4-3

CDR3aa: CSALAAGAAKSTDTQYF
CDR3nt: TGCAGTGCCCTAGCCGCTGGGGCAGCCAAAAGCACAGATACGCAGTATTTT
j_gene: TRBJ2-3
abundance: NA
d_gene: NA
v_gene: TRBV20-1

CDR3aa: CASSFETVHYTF
CDR3nt: TGTGCCAGCAGCTTTGAGACGGTACACTACACCTTC
j_gene: TRBJ1-2
abundance: NA
d_gene: NA
v_gene: TRBV5-8

CDR3aa: CASSLRLGHEQYF
CDR3nt: TGTGCCAGCAGTCTCCGTCTAGGGCACGAGCAGTACTTC
j_gene: TRBJ2-7
abundance: NA
d_gene: NA
v_gene: TRBV12-3/TRBV12-4

CDR3aa: CASSPPLAGAYNEQFF
CDR3nt: TGTGCCAGCAGTCCTCCCTTAGCGGGGGCCTACAATGAGCAGTTCTTC
j_gene: TRBJ2-1
abundance: NA
d_gene: TRBD2
v_gene: TRBV25-1

CDR3aa: CSAGGYTF
CDR3nt: TGCAGTGCTGGTGGCTACACCTTC
j_gene: TRBJ1-2
abundance: NA
d_gene: NA
v_gene: TRBV20-1

CDR3aa: CASRDLLQGVNTEAFF
CDR3nt: TGCGCCAGCAGGGATCTGCTACAGGGGGTGAACACTGAAGCTTTCTTT
j_gene: TRBJ1-1
abundance: NA
d_gene: TRBD1
v_gene: TRBV4-1

CDR3aa: CASSELGGVSYNEQFF
CDR3nt: TGTGCCAGCAGCGAGTTGGGGGGGGTCTCCTACAATGAGCAGTTCTTC
j_gene: TRBJ2-1
abundance: NA
d_gene: TRBD2
v_gene: TRBV9

CDR3aa: CATSRDGTVKNIQYF
CDR3nt: TGTGCCACCAGCAGAGACGGGACAGTAAAAAACATTCAGTACTTC
j_gene: TRBJ2-4
abundance: NA
d_gene: TRBD1
v_gene: TRBV15

CDR3aa: CSASRRRIQETQYF
CDR3nt: TGCAGTGCTAGCAGGAGGCGGATCCAAGAGACCCAGTACTTC
j_gene: TRBJ2-5
abundance: once
d_gene: NA
v_gene: TRBV20-1

CDR3aa: CASSVGLGETQYF
CDR3nt: TGTGCCAGCAGCGTAGGGCTGGGGGAGACCCAGTACTTC
j_gene: TRBJ2-5
abundance: NA
d_gene: NA
v_gene: TRBV9

CDR3aa: CASSFSGSSYEQYF
CDR3nt: TGTGCCAGCAGCTTTTCGGGGAGCTCCTACGAGCAGTACTTC
j_gene: TRBJ2-7
abundance: NA
d_gene: NA
v_gene: TRBV7-2

CDR3aa: CATRLGTGKKNTEAFF
CDR3nt: TGTGCCACCAGGCTTGGGACAGGCAAGAAGAACACTGAAGCTTTCTTT
j_gene: TRBJ1-1
abundance: NA
d_gene: TRBD1
v_gene: TRBV15

CDR3aa: CASSSRVAASSYNEQFF
CDR3nt: TGTGCCAGCAGCTCCCGTGTAGCGGCCTCTTCCTACAATGAGCAGTTCTTC
j_gene: TRBJ2-1
abundance: NA
d_gene: NA
v_gene: TRBV4-2

CDR3aa: CASSLGGGGQPQHF
CDR3nt: TGTGCCAGCAGCTTGGGGGGCGGGGGTCAGCCCCAGCATTTT
j_gene: TRBJ1-5
abundance: NA
d_gene: NA
v_gene: TRBV7-2

CDR3aa: CASSSGTGGGRGTEAFF
CDR3nt: TGTGCCAGCAGCTCCGGGACAGGGGGCGGGAGAGGCACTGAAGCTTTCTTT
j_gene: TRBJ1-1
abundance: once
d_gene: TRBD1
v_gene: TRBV5-4

CDR3aa: CASSLLGQGANEQFF
CDR3nt: TGTGCCAGCAGCTTATTGGGACAGGGGGCAAATGAGCAGTTCTTC
j_gene: TRBJ2-1
abundance: NA
d_gene: TRBD1
v_gene: TRBV11-2

CDR3aa: CASSTTGFVAFF
CDR3nt: TGTGCCAGCAGTACGACAGGGTTCGTAGCTTTCTTT
j_gene: TRBJ1-1
abundance: NA
d_gene: TRBD1
v_gene: TRBV12-3/TRBV12-4

CDR3aa: CASSAGDRTNTGELFF
CDR3nt: TGCGCCAGCAGCGCCGGGGACAGGACTAACACCGGGGAGCTGTTTTTT
j_gene: TRBJ2-2
abundance: NA
d_gene: TRBD1
v_gene: TRBV5-1

CDR3aa: CATSGGNSYNEQFF
CDR3nt: TGTGCCACCAGTGGAGGCAACTCCTACAATGAGCAGTTCTTC
j_gene: TRBJ2-1
abundance: NA
d_gene: NA
v_gene: TRBV24-1

CDR3aa: CSVEGRAGWQALNTEAFF
CDR3nt: TGCAGCGTTGAAGGGCGGGCAGGGTGGCAGGCATTGAACACTGAAGCTTTCTTT
j_gene: TRBJ1-1
abundance: NA
d_gene: NA
v_gene: TRBV29-1

CDR3aa: CSARTSGANVLTF
CDR3nt: TGCAGTGCTAGAACTTCTGGGGCCAACGTCCTGACTTTC
j_gene: TRBJ2-6
abundance: NA
d_gene: NA
v_gene: TRBV20-1

CDR3aa: CSARAGQGGETQYF
CDR3nt: TGCAGTGCTAGAGCGGGACAGGGTGGGGAGACCCAGTACTTC
j_gene: TRBJ2-5
abundance: NA
d_gene: TRBD1
v_gene: TRBV20-1

CDR3aa: CASSFGQGATDTQYF
CDR3nt: TGTGCCAGCAGCTTTGGACAGGGGGCGACAGATACGCAGTATTTT
j_gene: TRBJ2-3
abundance: NA
d_gene: TRBD1
v_gene: TRBV7-9

CDR3aa: CASSPYRYGYTF
CDR3nt: TGTGCCAGCTCACCGTATAGATATGGCTACACCTTC
j_gene: TRBJ1-2
abundance: NA
d_gene: NA
v_gene: TRBV18